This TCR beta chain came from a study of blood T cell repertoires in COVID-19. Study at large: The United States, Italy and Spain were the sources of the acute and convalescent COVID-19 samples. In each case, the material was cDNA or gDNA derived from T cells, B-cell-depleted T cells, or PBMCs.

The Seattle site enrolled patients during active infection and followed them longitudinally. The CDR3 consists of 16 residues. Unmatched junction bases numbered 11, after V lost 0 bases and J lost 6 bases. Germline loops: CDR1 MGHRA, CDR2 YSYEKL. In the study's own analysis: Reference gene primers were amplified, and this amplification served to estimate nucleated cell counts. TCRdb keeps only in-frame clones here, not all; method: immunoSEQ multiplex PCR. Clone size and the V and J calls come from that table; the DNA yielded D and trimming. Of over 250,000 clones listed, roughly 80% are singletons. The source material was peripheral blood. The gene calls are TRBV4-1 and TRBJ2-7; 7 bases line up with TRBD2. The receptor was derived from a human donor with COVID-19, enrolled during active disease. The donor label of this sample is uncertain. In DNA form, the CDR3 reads TGCGCCAGCAGCCAAGATCTCGCGGGGAGCGGGGCCGAGCAGTACTTC. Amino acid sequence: CASSQDLAGSGAEQYF.